This T cell receptor (beta chain) was identified in a study of T cell repertoires in cytomegalovirus infection. Background on the study: Through public TCR beta signatures, both CMV infection and matching HLA type were indicated. Findings and caveats of the study: There were carriers of CMV plus the relevant HLA, and cumulative public TCR beta family frequency identified them. Across the ex vivo response, the dominant clonotypes were HLA-C-restricted CMV-specific TCR beta clonotypes.

This clonotype was seen a handful of times. The target antigen is unknown. Looked up from germline, CDR1 is SGHTA and CDR2 is FQGNSA. V was pared by 1 base and J by 10 bases, with 14 bases between. The CDR3 has 14 amino acids. Each CDR3 protein is one row after TCRdb ran MiXCR on the reads. The table lists just under 550,000 distinct CDR3 sequences, roughly 29% of them singletons. This chain uses TRBV7-2 with TRBJ2-1, with D perhaps matching TRBD1 or TRBD2 (5 bases each). The TCR comes from a human donor in good health (CMV status not recorded). Some clones in this sample may be carry-over from other donors' samples. The sample taken for sequencing was PBMCs. The CDR3 sequence is CASSLVSQWGEQFF. CDR3 coding DNA: TGTGCCAGCAGCTTAGTATCACAATGGGGGGAGCAGTTCTTC.